Detailed here is one T cell receptor beta chain. The specificity of this receptor is unknown. Base-call qualities are not available, and no considerably larger clone is one nucleotide away. The data derive from a study of T-cell reconstitution after alpha-beta-depleted transplantation in children (dated by TCRdb to the mid-2010s). For context, the study as a whole: The study quantitatively tracked T-cell immune reconstitution after TCRalphabeta/CD19-depleted allogeneic hematopoietic cell transplantation in children using TCR repertoire profiling.

The library was obtained by PCR. Reads for this sample came from an Illumina HiSeq 2500. To normalize quantification of the TCRbeta repertoire, the TCR libraries were built with molecular barcoding that relied on unique molecular identifiers. Using fastp trimming at Q25 and MiXCR clonotype assembly, TCRdb reanalyzed the public sequencing data and kept in-frame beta chains. Records with the same CDR3 protein are collapsed into one entry carrying the most frequent genes and DNA. This sample comprises approximately 590,000 distinct CDR3 sequences, more than 9% of them detected only once. The top ten constitute about 4% of the sample. CDR1 and CDR2, looked up from the germline V gene, are MNHNS and SASEGT. The CDR3 contains 14 residues, cysteine and phenylalanine counted. The read is trimmed to its CDR3 DNA, 42 bases read in frame from base 1. Germline trimming: 6 bases from V, 2 bases from J; junction bases outside gene matches: 5.

Sequences were derived from PBMCs from the stem cell graft donor, sampled from the stem cell graft. This receptor was obtained from a human donor who donated a stem cell graft to a child with acute myeloid leukemia. The chain links TRBV6-1 with TRBJ2-5, with 8 middle bases fitting TRBD2. The DNA sequence follows: TGTGCCAGCAGGGTAGCGGGGTTACAAGAGACCCAGTACTTC. Its protein product is CASRVAGLQETQYF.